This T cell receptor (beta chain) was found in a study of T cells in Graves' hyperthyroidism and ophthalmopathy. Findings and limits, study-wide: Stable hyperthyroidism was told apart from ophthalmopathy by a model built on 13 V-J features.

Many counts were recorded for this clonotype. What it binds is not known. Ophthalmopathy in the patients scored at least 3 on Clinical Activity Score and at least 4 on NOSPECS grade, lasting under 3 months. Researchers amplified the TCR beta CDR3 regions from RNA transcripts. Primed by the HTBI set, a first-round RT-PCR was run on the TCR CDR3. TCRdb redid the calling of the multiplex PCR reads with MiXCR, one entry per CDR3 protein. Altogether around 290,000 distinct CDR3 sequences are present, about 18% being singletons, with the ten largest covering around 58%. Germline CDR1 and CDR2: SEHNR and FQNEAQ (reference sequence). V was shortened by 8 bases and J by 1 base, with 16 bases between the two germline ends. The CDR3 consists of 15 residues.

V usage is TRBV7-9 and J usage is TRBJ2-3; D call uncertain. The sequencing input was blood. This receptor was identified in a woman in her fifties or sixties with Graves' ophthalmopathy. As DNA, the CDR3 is TGTGCCAGCGTTCTAACACAGAAACGCACAGATACGCAGTATTTT. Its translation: CASVLTQKRTDTQYF.